Included here is one T cell receptor beta chain sequence, with context. The data are from a study of T cell responses to AZD1222 COVID-19 vaccine. The CDR3 totals 16 residues. V dropped 5 bases and J dropped 3 bases, with 19 bases sitting between them. Germline loops: CDR1 SGHNT, CDR2 YENEEA. Data came from immunoSEQ multiplex PCR; TCRdb stores just in-frame clones and leaves some out. The table shows 65,000 to 70,000 clones, with 80% to 85% occurring only once. This TCR came from an adult in good health. Sequenced here: peripheral blood, sampled on day 0 of AZD1222 vaccination. The V and J genes are TRBV11-3 and TRBJ2-5; possibly TRBD2 for D (6 bases). DNA for the CDR3: TGTGCCAGCAGCCCTGGGATGAGGGGAGGTGAAGAGACCCAGTACTTC. It encodes CASSPGMRGGEETQYF.